What follows are 8 T cell receptor beta chains derived from one specimen sequenced in a study of T-cell memory formation after mild COVID-19. TCRdb re-analysed the 5' RACE reads in MiXCR, keeping a single row per CDR3 protein. The table includes some 290,000 distinct CDR3 sequences, about 16% detected once. What was sequenced was PBMCs or a T cell subset sorted from them (not recorded which). The source of these receptors is a man aged 18 to 30 who had mild COVID-19 (a few samples of this study predate the infection). Cell type and time point are not known.

A few counts support this clonotype. The rearrangement uses TRBV29-1 and TRBJ2-3, with D perhaps being TRBD1 or TRBD2 (5 bases each). CDR3 size: 11 residues. Germline CDR1 is SQVTM and CDR2 is ANQGSEA. Trimming pared 4 bases from V and 4 bases from J, leaving 6 bases between. CDR3 amino acids: CSVGGADTQYF. The CDR3 bases are TGCAGCGTTGGAGGGGCAGATACGCAGTATTTT.

V is TRBV29-1 and J is TRBJ2-5; 8 bases are a match to TRBD1. V shed 6 bases, J shed 9 bases, and the junction held 9 bases outside the gene matches. CDR1 and CDR2 (germline): SQVTM, ANQGSEA. The CDR3 has 12 residues. CDR3 DNA: TGCAGCGTGGACAGGGCACAAGCGGCCCAGTACTTC. It codes for CSVDRAQAAQYF.

This clonotype was picked up a small number of times. CDR3 in DNA: TGTGCCAGCAGTACACAGGGGCGTTCGGATCAGCCCCAGCATTTT. It encodes CASSTQGRSDQPQHF. The chain uses TRBV12-3 or TRBV12-4 and TRBJ1-5; 7 nucleotides agree with TRBD1. With 5 bases clipped from V and 5 bases from J, the junction kept 9 bases outside the gene matches. The CDR3 has 15 amino acids.

The sample holds a few counts of this clonotype. V is TRBV4-1 and J is TRBJ2-7; tentatively, D is TRBD1 or TRBD2 (5 bases each). V gave up 2 bases and J gave up 6 bases, with 17 bases separating them. The CDR3 has 15 residues. Germline values: CDR1 MGHRA, CDR2 YSYEKL. The CDR3 DNA reads as TGCGCCAGCAGCCAACTACTGACGGGGCCGATCGAGCAGTACTTC. Its translation: CASSQLLTGPIEQYF.

This clonotype has a handful of counts. This chain connects TRBV4-2 to TRBJ2-2; no reliable D call. Trimming removed 5 bases from V and 4 bases from J, with 14 bases in between. The CDR3 totals 15 residues. Germline CDR1 LGHNA, CDR2 YNFKEQ. DNA for the CDR3: TGTGCCAGCAGCGGAGTCGAGGCCTTCACCGGGGAGCTGTTTTTT. This translates into CASSGVEAFTGELFF.

The chain recombines TRBV30 with TRBJ1-6; D is uncertain. CDR1 is GTSNPN and CDR2 is SVGIG in the germline V gene (reference sequence). The length of the CDR3 is 13 residues. Deletions cut 0 bases from V and 8 bases from J, with 8 bases between. DNA of the CDR3: TGTGCCTGGAGTGTTAGGGAAGATTCACCCCTCCACTTT. The encoded protein is CAWSVREDSPLHF.

There are many counts of this clonotype. The chain combines TRBV10-3 with TRBJ1-6, with D perhaps matching TRBD1 (5 bases). CDR1 and CDR2 (germline): ENHRY, SYGVKD. The CDR3 is 14 amino acids. V was trimmed by 6 bases and J by 7 bases, leaving 13 bases between them. The chain's CDR3 is CAISQGNYNSPLHF. CDR3 DNA sequence: TGTGCCATCAGCCAGGGTAACTACAATTCACCCCTCCACTTT.

The chain joins TRBV15 to TRBJ2-7, with D hard to call. Germline CDR1 reads LNHNV; CDR2 reads YYDKDF (reference sequence). There are 13 residues in the CDR3. V gave up 1 base and J gave up 5 bases, with 9 bases separating them. The CDR3 sequence: CATSRVGGDEQYF. The CDR3, as DNA: TGTGCCACCAGCAGAGTGGGTGGGGACGAGCAGTACTTC.